This TCR beta chain was documented in a study of T cells in Graves' hyperthyroidism and ophthalmopathy. General observations from the study: In blood, most of the thyroid clonotypes expanded above 0.001 were also present.

Uncontrolled infection, other autoimmune disease, pregnancy or lactation disqualified patients from enrolment. Diagnosis relied on clinical symptoms, serum thyroxine and TRAb, thyroid ultrasound and orbital computed tomography. Extraction of PBMCs used roughly 9.4 ml of fresh peripheral blood. The CDR3 regions of TCR beta were amplified from RNA transcripts. When the TCR CDR3 underwent first-round RT-PCR, the HTBI primer set was used. Using its own MiXCR run on the multiplex PCR reads, TCRdb lists one record per CDR3 protein. In the table there are some 580,000 distinct CDR3 sequences, roughly a sixth of which are singletons. For this clonotype: Its antigen is not identified.

This TCR was recovered from a woman in her 40s with Graves' ophthalmopathy. Sequences were obtained from blood.

Here the CDR3 DNA reads TGTGCCAGTAGATGGCCCTCTAACTACGAGCAGTACTTC. This sequence encodes CASRWPSNYEQYF. This chain links TRBV19 with TRBJ2-7, with D unclear. The length of the CDR3 is 13 residues. V lost 6 bases and J lost 3, with 12 bases in between. The germline gives CDR1 LNHDA, CDR2 SQIVND (reference sequence). Using reference TRBV19 and TRBJ2-7 for the parts outside the CDR3, the full variable domain is DGGITQSPKYLFRKEGQNVTLSCEQNLNHDAMYWYRQDPGQGLRLIYYSQIVNDFQKGDIAEGYSVSREKKESFPLTVTSAQKNPTAFYLCASRWPSNYEQYFGPGTRLTVT.